The 23 T cell receptor beta chains reported below all come from one sample, sequenced in a study of PD-L1 blockade in urothelial cancer. TCRdb's table, derived via immunoSEQ multiplex PCR, lists solely in-frame clones and lacks some. The sample records about 15,000 clones, about nine tenths being singletons. The sample here was PBMCs, taken around atezolizumab (anti-PD-L1) treatment. These receptors were collected from a man in his fifties with urothelial cancer.

This chain links TRBV4-3 with TRBJ2-7, with D perhaps TRBD2 (5 bases). The CDR3 sequence is 15 residues long. Deletions cut 1 base from V and 3 bases from J, with 13 bases between. The germline CDR1 and CDR2 sequences are LGHNA and YSLEER. The CDR3 bases are TGCGCCAGCAGCCAAGGTCACGGACTTTACTACGAGCAGTACTTC. As protein: CASSQGHGLYYEQYF.

V and J are TRBV28 and TRBJ1-5, with 8 nucleotides matching TRBD1. This CDR3 has 14 residues. Germline CDR1 is MDHEN and CDR2 is SYDVKM. The V segment lost 7 bases and the J segment 2 bases; nucleotides outside the gene matches: 4. The CDR3 sequence: CASNPTGGNQPQHF. In nucleotides, the CDR3 is TGTGCCAGCAATCCGACAGGGGGCAATCAGCCCCAGCATTTT.

The chain is built from TRBV5-1 and TRBJ2-5; D unclear. The CDR3 length is 12 residues. Germline CDR1 reads SGHRS; CDR2 reads YFSETQ. Trimming removed 2 bases from V and 2 bases from J, with 4 bases in between. The CDR3: CASSFSQETQYF. The DNA of the CDR3 is TGCGCCAGCAGCTTTTCGCAAGAGACCCAGTACTTC. Full variable domain (rest looked up from reference TRBV5-1 and TRBJ2-5): KAGVTQTPRYLIKTRGQQVTLSCSPISGHRSVSWYQQTPGQGLQFLFEYFSETQRNKGNFPGRFSGRQFSNSRSEMNVSTLELGDSALYLCASSFSQETQYFGPGTRLLVL.

This chain joins TRBV7-8 and TRBJ2-2; weak D call: TRBD2 (6 bases). The length of the CDR3 is 16 residues. The V end was cut by 5 bases, the J end by 1 base, with 14 bases between. CDR1 is SGHVS, CDR2 FQNEAQ, per germline. The CDR3 DNA follows: TGTGCCAGCAGCGTTCCGGGACTTCAGAACACCGGGGAGCTGTTTTTT. It yields the protein CASSVPGLQNTGELFF.

The rearrangement joins TRBV4-3 to TRBJ2-7; TRBD1 might be the D (6 bases). The CDR3 runs to 15 residues. Germline V gives CDR1 LGHNA, CDR2 YSLEER. V gave up 1 base and J gave up 6 bases, with 16 bases separating them. CDR3 amino acids: CASSQGVNRVSEQYF. DNA of the CDR3: TGCGCCAGCAGCCAAGGGGTGAACAGGGTGAGCGAGCAGTACTTC.

This clone was counted only a few times. This rearrangement joins TRBV18 to TRBJ1-2; 7 positions match TRBD1. This CDR3 region has 13 residues. The germline CDR1 and CDR2 sequences are KGHSH and LQKENI. The junction had 0 bases not matched to a gene; V was cut back by 2 bases and J by 3 bases. The CDR3 DNA follows: TGTGCCAGCTCACCAGGGACAGACTATGGCTACACCTTC. Translating it yields CASSPGTDYGYTF.

This chain uses TRBV28 with TRBJ2-6; a possible D gene is TRBD1 (6 bases). The CDR3 contains 15 residues. V lost 10 bases, J lost 3 bases, and 16 bases lay in between. CDR1 and CDR2 (germline): MDHEN, SYDVKM. CDR3 nucleotide sequence: TGTGCCACAGGGGACCCCTCGTTTGGGGCCAACGTCCTGACTTTC. It is translated as CATGDPSFGANVLTF.

The chain is built from TRBV7-2 and TRBJ2-3; 15 bases are shared with TRBD2. In germline, CDR1 is SGHTA, CDR2 FQGNSA. V was clipped by 7 bases and J by 7 bases; unmatched bases: 12. CDR3 length: 17 residues. DNA for the CDR3: TGTGCCAGCACCCCGGGGACTAGCGGGAGGCAAGGACATACGCAGTATTTT. Protein: CASTPGTSGRQGHTQYF.

This clone was observed once. V usage is TRBV27 and J usage is TRBJ2-3, with D maybe TRBD2 (6 bases). V dropped 2 bases and J dropped 3 bases, with 18 bases sitting between them. The V gene's germline CDR1 is MNHEY and CDR2 SMNVEV (reference sequence). This CDR3 region has 17 residues. CDR3 nucleotides: TGTGCCAGCAGTTTAACGCCTGCGGAGCGGGTGACAGATACGCAGTATTTT. The encoded protein is CASSLTPAERVTDTQYF.

The V gene is TRBV2, the J gene TRBJ2-3; 7 nucleotides line up with TRBD2. This CDR3 region has 14 residues. Germline lookup yields CDR1 SNHLY and CDR2 FYNNEI. V lost 6 bases to trimming and J lost 2 bases; unmatched junction nucleotides: 5. CDR3: CASRRDYSTDTQYF. The CDR3 DNA reads TGTGCCAGCAGAAGGGACTATTCCACAGATACGCAGTATTTT.

This rearrangement joins TRBV6-4 to TRBJ2-3; perhaps TRBD2 as D (6 bases). The germline CDR1 and CDR2 sequences are MRHNA and SNTAGT. The CDR3 is 13 amino acids. The V end was cut by 5 bases, the J end by 0 bases, with 6 bases between. The chain's CDR3 is CASSSGSTDTQYF. The DNA for the CDR3 is TGTGCCAGCAGTAGCGGGAGCACAGATACGCAGTATTTT.

This chain joins TRBV19 and TRBJ1-5; D not resolved. The CDR3 length is 13 residues. V was trimmed by 3 bases and J by 7 bases, leaving 10 bases between them. Germline V CDR1 and CDR2: LNHDA, SQIVND (reference sequence). In nucleotides, the CDR3 is TGTGCCAGTAGTATGAGGGATGGACAGCCCCAGCATTTT. Protein: CASSMRDGQPQHF. The full variable domain, in which reference TRBV19 and TRBJ1-5 provide the parts outside the CDR3, is DGGITQSPKYLFRKEGQNVTLSCEQNLNHDAMYWYRQDPGQGLRLIYYSQIVNDFQKGDIAEGYSVSREKKESFPLTVTSAQKNPTAFYLCASSMRDGQPQHFGDGTRLSIL.

This rearrangement joins TRBV9 to TRBJ2-3, with TRBD2 identical over 8 bases. V trimming: 0 bases; J trimming: 5 bases; junction bases outside the gene matches: 8. This CDR3 spans 16 amino acids. Germline lookup yields CDR1 SGDLS and CDR2 YYNGEE. CDR3 sequence reads: CASSVGWREVGDTQYF. CDR3 in DNA: TGTGCCAGCAGCGTAGGGTGGCGGGAGGTCGGAGATACGCAGTATTTT.

DNA for the CDR3: TGTGCCAGCAGCGTTCAGGGGGCATGGACAGATACGCAGTATTTT. This translates into CASSVQGAWTDTQYF. V gene TRBV9 combines with J gene TRBJ2-3; 8 positions agree with TRBD1. The germline V gene has CDR1 SGDLS and CDR2 YYNGEE. V was clipped by 2 bases and J by 3 bases; unmatched bases: 5. The CDR3 consists of 15 residues.

J is TRBJ1-1 and V is TRBV7-9; TRBD1 is a possible D gene (6 bases). CDR3 size: 15 residues. The germline gives CDR1 SEHNR, CDR2 FQNEAQ (reference sequence). Trimming pared 5 bases from V and 4 bases from J, leaving 17 bases between. CDR3 region: CASSGYRALGTEAFF. The DNA for the CDR3 is TGTGCCAGCAGCGGGTACAGGGCCTTGGGCACTGAAGCTTTCTTT.

V gene TRBV29-1 combines with J gene TRBJ2-7; tentatively, D is TRBD2 (5 bases). V was trimmed by 6 bases and J by 6 bases, leaving 24 bases between them. CDR3 length: 15 residues. Germline V gene sequence: CDR1 SQVTM, CDR2 ANQGSEA. Written as DNA, the CDR3 is TGCAGCGTGGCCGTGCAAGGACTCCCACCGCGCGAGCAGTACTTC. Protein sequence: CSVAVQGLPPREQYF.

This clone was recorded once. The chain carries TRBV28 and TRBJ1-5; D gene uncertain. Germline lookup yields CDR1 MDHEN and CDR2 SYDVKM. This CDR3 has 11 amino acids. Trimming removed 8 bases from V and 4 bases from J, with 6 bases in between. The CDR3 reads CASGGNQPQHF. CDR3 bases: TGTGCCAGCGGAGGAAATCAGCCCCAGCATTTT.

This clone was seen more than once but under ten times. V is TRBV7-2 and J is TRBJ2-1, with 8 bases that match TRBD2. The CDR3 covers 18 residues. Trimming at V came to 2 bases and at J to 8 bases, leaving 17 bases not matched to a gene. The V gene's germline CDR1 is SGHTA and CDR2 FQGNSA. The CDR3, as DNA: TGTGCCAGCAGCTTAAGCCCCCCTAGAGCGGGAGTTTCCCATGAGCAGTTCTTC. It yields the protein CASSLSPPRAGVSHEQFF.

The rearrangement uses TRBV19 and TRBJ2-7; a weak D match, TRBD1 (6 bases). There are 14 residues in the CDR3. Trimming removed 6 bases from V and 1 base from J, with 13 bases in between. Germline V lookup: CDR1 LNHDA, CDR2 SQIVND (reference sequence). CDR3 amino acids: CASRPLGGSYEQYF. The CDR3 coding sequence is TGTGCCAGTAGACCCCTAGGGGGTTCCTACGAGCAGTACTTC.

The chain links TRBV27 to TRBJ1-4; D perhaps matches TRBD1 (6 bases). The ends were cut back, 4 bases at V and 0 bases at J, with 21 bases in the middle. This CDR3 is 19 amino acids long. Germline V gene sequence: CDR1 MNHEY, CDR2 SMNVEV (reference sequence). In nucleotides, the CDR3 is TGTGCCAGCAGTTGGATTATCTTAGGACAGTTTGCAACTAATGAAAAACTGTTTTTT. Encoded protein: CASSWIILGQFATNEKLFF.

This chain uses TRBV5-6 with TRBJ2-2; 8 bases are a match to TRBD1. Germline V gene sequence: CDR1 SGHDT, CDR2 YYEEEE. The junction had 9 bases not matched to a gene; V was cut back by 7 bases and J by 1 base. The CDR3 extends over 16 amino acids. CDR3 loop: CASARLGTGNTGELFF. The DNA of the CDR3 is TGTGCCAGCGCCCGGTTGGGGACAGGGAACACCGGGGAGCTGTTTTTT.

This chain uses TRBV7-9 with TRBJ2-7, with TRBD2 as a possible D gene (5 bases). The CDR3 is made up of 16 amino acids. Trimming stripped 5 bases from V and 1 base from J, with 18 bases between. Germline lookup yields CDR1 SEHNR and CDR2 FQNEAQ (reference sequence). The CDR3 region is CASSPTAPSSSYEQYF. CDR3 nucleotides: TGTGCCAGCAGCCCCACCGCCCCTAGCTCGTCCTACGAGCAGTACTTC.

This chain joins TRBV29-1 and TRBJ2-7; the D gene is possibly TRBD1 (6 bases). Germline loops: CDR1 SQVTM, CDR2 ANQGSEA. V was shortened by 7 bases and J by 2 bases, with 9 bases between the two germline ends. The CDR3 length is 11 residues. For the CDR3, the DNA is TGCAGCGCCGGGACAACCTACGAGCAGTACTTC. It yields the protein CSAGTTYEQYF.